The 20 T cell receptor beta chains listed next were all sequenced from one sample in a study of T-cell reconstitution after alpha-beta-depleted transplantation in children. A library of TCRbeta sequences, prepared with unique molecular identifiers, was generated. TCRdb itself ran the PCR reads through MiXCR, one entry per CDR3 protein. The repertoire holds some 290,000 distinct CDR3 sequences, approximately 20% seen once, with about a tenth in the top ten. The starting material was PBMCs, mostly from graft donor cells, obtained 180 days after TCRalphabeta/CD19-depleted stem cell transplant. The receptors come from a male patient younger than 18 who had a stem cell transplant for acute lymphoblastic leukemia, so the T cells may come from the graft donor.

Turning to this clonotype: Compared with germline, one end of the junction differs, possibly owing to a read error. Written as DNA, the CDR3 is TGCAGCGCCTCGGCAGGGGGGGGACGTCAGCCCCAGCCTTTT. It codes for CSASAGGGRQPQPF. J is TRBJ1-5 and V is TRBV29-1; 7 bases are a match to TRBD1. CDR1 SQVTM and CDR2 ANQGSEA come from the germline V gene. This CDR3 spans 14 amino acids.

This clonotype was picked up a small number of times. The CDR3 region is CSVEDRALEQFF. CDR3 bases: TGCAGCGTTGAAGATCGGGCACTCGAGCAGTTCTTC. The chain uses TRBV29-1 and TRBJ2-1; D ambiguous. V was clipped by 0 bases and J by 10 bases, with 10 bases between them. Germline V CDR1 and CDR2: SQVTM, ANQGSEA. The CDR3 has 12 amino acids.

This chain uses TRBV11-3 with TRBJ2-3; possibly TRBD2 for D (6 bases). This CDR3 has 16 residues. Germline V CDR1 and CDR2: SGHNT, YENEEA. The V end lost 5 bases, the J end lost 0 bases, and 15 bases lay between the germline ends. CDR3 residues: CASSKEGTQSTDTQYF. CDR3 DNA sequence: TGTGCCAGCAGCAAGGAGGGCACCCAAAGCACAGATACGCAGTATTTT.

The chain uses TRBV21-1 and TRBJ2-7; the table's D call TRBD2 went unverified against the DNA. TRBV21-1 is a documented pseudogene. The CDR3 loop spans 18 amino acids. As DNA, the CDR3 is TGTGCCAGCAGCAAAGGGTCACGACTAGCGGGGGAATTCTACGAGCAGTACTTC. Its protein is CASSKGSRLAGEFYEQYF.

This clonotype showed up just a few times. Here the CDR3 reads CASSRGSTIHSQETQYF. CDR3 in DNA: TGTGCCAGCAGCCGGGGCTCAACTATCCATTCGCAAGAGACCCAGTACTTC. The chain is built from TRBV4-2 and TRBJ2-5, with D possibly matching TRBD1 (5 bases). CDR3 length: 17 amino acids. V gave up 4 bases and J gave up 2 bases, with 20 bases separating them. Germline V gene sequence: CDR1 LGHNA, CDR2 YNFKEQ.

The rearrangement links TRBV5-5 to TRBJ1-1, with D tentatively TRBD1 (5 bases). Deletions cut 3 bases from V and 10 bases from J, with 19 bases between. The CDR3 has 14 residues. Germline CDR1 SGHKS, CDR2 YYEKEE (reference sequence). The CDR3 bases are TGTGCCAGCAGCTCCTCAGGCCAGGGTATCGTAGCTTTCTTT. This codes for CASSSSGQGIVAFF. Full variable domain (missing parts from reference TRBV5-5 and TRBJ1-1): DAGVTQSPTHLIKTRGQQVTLRCSPISGHKSVSWYQQVLGQGPQFIFQYYEKEERGRGNFPDRFSARQFPNYSSELNVNALLLGDSALYLCASSSSGQGIVAFFGQGTRLTVV.

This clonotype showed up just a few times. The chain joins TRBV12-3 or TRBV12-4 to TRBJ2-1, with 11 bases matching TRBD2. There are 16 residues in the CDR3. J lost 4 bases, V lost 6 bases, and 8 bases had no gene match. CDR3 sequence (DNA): TGTGCCAGCAGAAGCCTAGCGGGAGGAGCGTACAATGAGCAGTTCTTC. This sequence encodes CASRSLAGGAYNEQFF.

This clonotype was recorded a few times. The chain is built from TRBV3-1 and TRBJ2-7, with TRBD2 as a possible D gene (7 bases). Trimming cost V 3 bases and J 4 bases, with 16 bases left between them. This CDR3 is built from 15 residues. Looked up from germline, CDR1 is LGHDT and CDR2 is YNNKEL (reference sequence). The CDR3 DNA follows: TGTGCCAGCAGCCACCGCCTCGAGGGGGGGTACGAGCAGTACTTC. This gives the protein CASSHRLEGGYEQYF.

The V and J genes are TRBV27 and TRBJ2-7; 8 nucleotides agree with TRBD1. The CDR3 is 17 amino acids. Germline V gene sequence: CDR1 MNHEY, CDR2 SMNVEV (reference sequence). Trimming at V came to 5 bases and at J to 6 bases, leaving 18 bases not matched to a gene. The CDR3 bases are TGTGCCAGCAGTCTCGTACTAGCCAGGGGGCCAGGGCGCGAGCAGTACTTC. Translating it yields CASSLVLARGPGREQYF.

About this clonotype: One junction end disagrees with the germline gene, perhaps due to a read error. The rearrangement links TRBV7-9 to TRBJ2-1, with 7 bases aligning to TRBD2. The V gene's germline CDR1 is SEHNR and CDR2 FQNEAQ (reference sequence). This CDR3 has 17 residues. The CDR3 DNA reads TGTGCCAGCAACTTAAACCAGCGGGAAATCTCCTACAATGAGCAGTTCTTC. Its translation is CASNLNQREISYNEQFF.

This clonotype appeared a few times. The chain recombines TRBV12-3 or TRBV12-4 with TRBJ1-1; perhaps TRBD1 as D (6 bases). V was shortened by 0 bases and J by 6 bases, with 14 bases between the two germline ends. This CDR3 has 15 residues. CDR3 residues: CASSLASGGGSEAFF. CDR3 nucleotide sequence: TGTGCCAGCAGTTTAGCATCCGGGGGCGGCTCTGAAGCTTTCTTT.

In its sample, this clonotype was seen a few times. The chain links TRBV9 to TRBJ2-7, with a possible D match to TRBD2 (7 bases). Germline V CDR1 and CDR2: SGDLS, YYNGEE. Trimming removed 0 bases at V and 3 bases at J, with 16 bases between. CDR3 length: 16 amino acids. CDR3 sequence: CASSVGLRGANYEQYF. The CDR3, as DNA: TGTGCCAGCAGCGTAGGTCTTCGGGGGGCCAACTACGAGCAGTACTTC. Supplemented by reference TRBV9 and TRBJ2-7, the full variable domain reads DSGVTQTPKHLITATGQRVTLRCSPRSGDLSVYWYQQSLDQGLQFLIQYYNGEERAKGNILERFSAQQFPDLHSELNLSSLELGDSALYFCASSVGLRGANYEQYFGPGTRLTVT.

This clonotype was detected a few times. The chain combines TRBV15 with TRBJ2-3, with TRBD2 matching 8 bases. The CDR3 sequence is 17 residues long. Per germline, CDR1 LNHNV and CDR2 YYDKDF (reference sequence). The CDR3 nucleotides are TGTGTCATGCGGGAAGCGGGAGTCCCGAATAGCACAGATACGCAGTATTTT. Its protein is CVMREAGVPNSTDTQYF.

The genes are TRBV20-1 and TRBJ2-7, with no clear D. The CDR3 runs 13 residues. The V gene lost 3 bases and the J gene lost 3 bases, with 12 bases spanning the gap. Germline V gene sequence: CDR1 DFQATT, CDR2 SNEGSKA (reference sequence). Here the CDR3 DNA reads TGCAGTGCTAGCTTGGGGTCGCGCTACGAGCAGTACTTC. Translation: CSASLGSRYEQYF.

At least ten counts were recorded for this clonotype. The CDR3 sequence is CSVEERGRGGASLNTQYF. For the CDR3, the DNA is TGCAGCGTTGAAGAGAGAGGTCGTGGGGGCGCGAGTCTAAATACGCAGTATTTT. J is TRBJ2-3 and V is TRBV29-1; D might be TRBD1 (6 bases). In germline, CDR1 is SQVTM, CDR2 ANQGSEA. The CDR3 has 18 amino acids. V gave up 0 bases and J gave up 7 bases, with 26 bases separating them.

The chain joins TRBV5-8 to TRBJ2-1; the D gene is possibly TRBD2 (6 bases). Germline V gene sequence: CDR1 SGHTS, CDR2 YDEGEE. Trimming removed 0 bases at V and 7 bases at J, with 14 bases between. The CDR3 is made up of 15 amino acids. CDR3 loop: CASSLGGAMFNEQFF. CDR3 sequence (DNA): TGTGCCAGCAGCTTGGGCGGGGCCATGTTTAATGAGCAGTTCTTC.

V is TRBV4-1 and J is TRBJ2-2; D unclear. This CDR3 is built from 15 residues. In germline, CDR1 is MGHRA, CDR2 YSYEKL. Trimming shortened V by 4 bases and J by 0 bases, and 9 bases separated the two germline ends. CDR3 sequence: CASSPRNPNTGELFF. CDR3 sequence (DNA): TGCGCCAGCAGCCCCCGGAACCCGAACACCGGGGAGCTGTTTTTT.

CDR3 in DNA: TGCAGTGCTAGGACTGGGGTGGAGACCCAGTACTTC. It is translated as CSARTGVETQYF. This sequence joins TRBV20-1 and TRBJ2-5; no firm D call. CDR3 size: 12 residues. CDR1 is DFQATT and CDR2 is SNEGSKA in the germline V gene (reference sequence). The V end lost 3 bases, the J end lost 5 bases, and 10 bases lay between the germline ends.

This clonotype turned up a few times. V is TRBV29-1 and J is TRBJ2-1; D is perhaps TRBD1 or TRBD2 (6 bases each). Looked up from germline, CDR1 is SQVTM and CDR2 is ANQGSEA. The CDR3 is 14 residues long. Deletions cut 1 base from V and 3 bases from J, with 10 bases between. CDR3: CSVEGGAFYNEQFF. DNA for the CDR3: TGCAGCGTTGAAGGGGGGGCATTCTACAATGAGCAGTTCTTC.

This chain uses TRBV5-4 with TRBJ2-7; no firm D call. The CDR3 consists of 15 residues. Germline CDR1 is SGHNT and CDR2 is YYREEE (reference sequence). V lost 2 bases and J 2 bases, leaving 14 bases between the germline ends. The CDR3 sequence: CASSLDMGLTYEQYF. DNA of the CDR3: TGTGCCAGCAGCTTAGATATGGGCCTAACCTACGAGCAGTACTTC.